This entry features one T cell receptor (beta chain) sequence. What it binds is unknown. There are 14 residues in the CDR3. V shed 3 bases, J shed 3 bases, and the junction held 2 bases outside the gene matches. Germline V gene lookup returns CDR1 MRHNA and CDR2 SNTAGT. This entry is derived from a study of cytomegalovirus exposure and HLA in healthy donors. Study-wide background: Some 85 million unique TCRs, all from HLA-typed donors, were included in an early release of the data. Study conclusions and caveats: Later analysis found that TCR beta chains associated with HLA were more clonally expanded than other, equally common chains.

PCR involved 60 Vbeta and 13 Jbeta primers. TCRdb's table, derived via immunoSEQ multiplex PCR, lists solely in-frame clones and lacks some. This sample has about 160,000 clones, with approximately 80% found just once. Input material: PBMCs. The receptor comes from a man in his thirties or forties in good health and CMV-seropositive. The rearrangement uses TRBV6-4 and TRBJ2-7; 10 nucleotides align to TRBD1. Here the CDR3 reads CASSETGGNYEQYF. CDR3 sequence (DNA): TGTGCCAGCAGTGAGACAGGGGGCAACTACGAGCAGTACTTC.